This T cell receptor beta chain was observed in a study of blood T cell repertoires in COVID-19. Original methodology: Using reference gene primer amplification, nucleated cell counts were estimated. Using immunoSEQ multiplex PCR, the repertoire was profiled, and TCRdb retains in-frame clones only, with some absent. V, J and clone size are those of that table, while D and trimming were read from the DNA. In the table there are 110,000 to 150,000 clones, around four fifths of which are singletons. The CDR3 is 18 amino acids. Germline CDR1 SEHNR, CDR2 FQNEAQ (reference sequence). Unmatched junction bases numbered 17, after V lost 4 bases and J lost 5 bases. All enrollees were roughly 18 to 100 years old and from 24 US areas. The study counted Cohort 3 donors as recovered given two negative PCRs, clearance, or symptom resolution.

The V call is TRBV7-9, the J call TRBJ1-1; 9 bases align to TRBD1. What was sequenced was PBMCs or T cells enriched from blood (not recorded which). This receptor was obtained from a middle-aged woman who had recovered from COVID-19. The CDR3: CASSSLRVGTGRWTEAFF. CDR3 DNA: TGTGCCAGCAGCTCCTTAAGGGTTGGGACAGGGCGGTGGACTGAAGCTTTCTTT.